This T cell receptor beta chain appears in the sequencing data of a study of cytomegalovirus exposure and HLA in healthy donors (TCRdb year 2017). About the investigation overall: An earlier analysis of about 560 of the donors reported 276 Gb of sequence data and 90 million to 120 million unique TCR beta sequences obtained from roughly 170 million T cells. An early release that covered some 630 HLA-typed donors contained 300 to 350 gigabases of sequencing data and tens of millions of unique TCR sequences. The genetic ancestry cluster associated with self-reported Caucasian donors included 70% to 85% of the approximately 410 genotyped donors. The aim of the study was to test whether cataloging public T cell receptors could identify signatures of past pathogen exposure. The T cell repertoires of several hundred subjects were profiled by immunosequencing and related to cytomegalovirus serostatus. Along with the approximately 650-subject first cohort, a separate validation cohort of over 90 different subjects was used. The study combined high-throughput TCR immunosequencing, statistical association of individual TCRs with disease status, and machine learning to predict cytomegalovirus infection status. A later analysis re-analyzed previously published TCR beta repertoires from several hundred donors and added high-resolution HLA genotyping to study TCR occurrence patterns. The later analysis used no new phenotypic data to find candidate immune exposures, relying instead on TCR beta sequences and their occurrence across donors. An earlier analysis of roughly 600 of the donors used high-throughput TCR beta sequencing to judge whether each TCR beta V gene segment behaved as functional or pseudogenic. Donor age, sex, ethnicity and CMV serostatus were collected together with the repertoire data. Genome-wide SNP genotypes for about three fifths of the roughly 670 donors were used in a later genetic analysis, which treated that subset as a discovery cohort. Every repertoire in the discovery cohort had been generated on one and the same sequencing platform. HLA typing covered class I and class II loci at four-digit resolution. Typing coverage varied by locus: roughly 620-640 donors for A, B, C, DRB1 and DQB1; some 520 for DQA1; more than 600 for DPA1; roughly 450 for DPB1. Because of strong linkage in the cohort, roughly five DR-DQ haplotypes were treated as single units for association and clustering. Among about 400 genotyped donors of the cohort, an average of approximately 240,000 unique TCR beta nucleotide sequences was sequenced per donor, of which 15% to 20% were non-productive. Findings and caveats that apply to the study as a whole: In a later genetic analysis, a missense DCLRE1C variant was associated with V-gene and J-gene trimming of TCR beta chains, and the association was replicated in an independent cohort. The presence/absence analyses assumed that sequencing depth was roughly uniform across donors, and that assumption may not be true. Only TCR beta chains were sequenced in this cohort, and the absence of alpha or paired-chain data limited detectable features. A later genetic analysis reported fewer N-insertions in productive TCRs among donors in an Asian-associated ancestry cluster than the roughly 720-donor mean. In a later analysis, HLA-associated TCR beta chains were found to be more clonally expanded and to have lower generation probabilities than equally common non-associated chains. A cluster of highly shared sequence variants was judged likely to be a technical artifact of the sequencing pipeline. The classifier was reported to diagnose cytomegalovirus status with high specificity and sensitivity in both the original and validation cohorts. The only immune exposure information available for the cohort was CMV serostatus. Correlated functional status among segregating V segments might be attributable to linkage disequilibrium, but an unknown experimental factor could not be ruled out. A later analysis found that TCR association rates varied across HLA loci, with DRB1 alleles showing the most associated TCRs and HLA-C alleles the fewest. In an earlier analysis of roughly 560 of the donors, most TCR beta V segments were observed in productive rearrangements about 87% or about 30% of the time, broadly matching IMGT annotations. Specific HLA alleles were associated with 15,000 to 20,000 TCR beta sequences at a false discovery rate of 0.05 in a later analysis. In a later analysis, several top co-occurrence clusters were reported to appear linked to parvovirus B19, influenza, CMV and Epstein-Barr virus. A few of the identified cytomegalovirus-associated TCR beta chains were confirmed in vitro to be specific for cytomegalovirus antigens. The study listed 170 or so TCR beta chains as associated with cytomegalovirus. Over 15 rarely observed V segments, including chromosome 9 orphons, were excluded from the earlier analysis of approximately 500 of the donors because counts were too low. Because some donors lacked HLA typing at each locus, the association tests relied only on the typed subset. Across donors, most TCR sequences were observed very rarely, whereas some public TCRs were present in many individuals. A further reported finding was that TCR beta sequences accurately predicted the HLA-A and HLA-B alleles for most subjects in the first cohort. Most CMV-associated TCR beta chains appeared to be HLA-restricted in a later analysis, and the HLA associations seemed to be driven largely by CMV exposure. According to the authors, the approach could potentially be generalized to other disease states and immunological phenotypes. Some IMGT-functional V segments, including TRBV6-2 and TRBV6-3, could not be told apart with the 87-base-pair reads, so those segments were excluded. When HLA alleles, especially DR and DQ, strongly co-occurred, attributing TCR associations to individual alleles was difficult.

The library was prepared using the immunoSEQ multiplex PCR assay. A mixture of 60 forward primers for TCR Vbeta segments and 13 reverse primers for TCR Jbeta segments was used in the multiplex PCR. The CDR3 region of rearranged TCR beta genes was amplified from genomic DNA by a multiplex PCR assay. On the Illumina HiSeq System, the amplified TCR beta libraries were sequenced as 87-base-pair reads. The source study handled its data this way. Across the 600 to 700 repertoires, a later analysis counted 60 million to 90 million unique TCR beta chains, some 11 million of which were shared by at least two donors. To remove PCR and sequencing errors, raw reads were error-corrected and collapsed into unique sequences using a nearest-neighbor algorithm that merged closely related sequences. Alignment of CDR3 sequences to IMGT reference sequences was used to assign V, D and J gene segments. For a sequence to be retained, at least a six-nucleotide match to both a V gene segment and a J gene segment was required. A rearrangement was called productive if the CDR3 had no stop codons and remained in frame with V and J, and every other rearrangement was called non-productive. CDR3 was defined according to IMGT convention as the region running from the second conserved V-encoded cysteine to the conserved J-encoded phenylalanine. The earlier analysis of about 570 of the donors excluded any sequence lacking an unambiguous match to a single V gene segment. An earlier analysis of 587 of the donors called V segments functional above 56.7% productive rearrangements and segregating when the between-donor standard deviation exceeded 5%. To diagnose cytomegalovirus status from the catalog of TCR beta chain sequences, a statistical classification framework was built. V and J gene assignment, in a later analysis, came from comparing TCR nucleotide sequences with IMGT/GENE-DB human TR gene sequences. A later analysis assigned CDR3 sequences and most-parsimonious VDJ recombination scenarios with the TCRdist pipeline. In a later analysis, every TCR beta chain was defined by the combination of its CDR3 amino acid sequence and its V-gene family, and reads without a unique V-gene family were dropped. In a later analysis, around 600 highly shared, low-generation-probability nucleotide sequences were removed to address suspected cross-contamination and a sequencing artifact. For each public chain, a later analysis derived a clonal expansion index from normalized ranks of inferred template counts within each repertoire. Generation probabilities in a later analysis came from a VDJ recombination model fitted to out-of-frame rearrangements, and those results were checked against IGoR. In a later analysis, hypergeometric tests were used to score TCR-TCR, TCR-HLA and TCR-CMV co-occurrence, with a repertoire-size bias correction applied to TCR pairs. To estimate false discovery rates, a later analysis permuted the HLA or CMV assignments 20 times. In a later analysis, co-occurring TCRs were grouped using DBSCAN, and TCRdist sequence similarity was added for clustering within HLA-allele-positive subsets. For co-occurrence clustering, repertoires with fewer than 30,000 or more than 120,000 public chains were excluded, along with five or six repertoires with anomalous nucleotide sharing. TCRdb holds this immuneACCESS table with in-frame rearrangements only. Some clones are missing; in checked studies, unresolved V genes explain under half, and the rest has no known cause. For V, J and clone size, that table is used; D and trimming come from the DNA. The sample table holds around 170,000 clones, of which about 85% were seen once. The ten biggest clones cover 3.5% to 4% of the sample.

Turning to this clone: Its binding antigen is unknown. The record has no base qualities; no much larger clone is one base away.

The germline V gene sets CDR1 to SQVTM and CDR2 to ANQGSEA. At the junction V is shortened by 5 bases and J by 4 bases; bases outside the gene matches: 4. The CDR3, from cysteine to phenylalanine, totals 12 residues. Only CDR3 DNA is held: 36 bases, read in frame from base 1. The cohort comprised 710 or so healthy bone marrow donors. At the time of sampling, every cohort member was nominally healthy, though immune exposures that went unrecorded were likely present. The donor tested CMV seronegative, placing the donor among the 350 or so seronegative members of the cohort. Every donor gave a peripheral blood sample, and the peripheral blood mononuclear cells from that sample were used for TCR beta sequencing. The Qiagen DNeasy Blood Extraction Kit was used to extract genomic DNA from the blood cell samples.

The sequence links TRBV29-1 to TRBJ1-2; 7 central nucleotides agree with TRBD1. The receptor's source is a man aged 45 to 65 in good health and CMV-seronegative. The specimen was PBMCs. CDR3 sequence: CSVRAGGYGYTF. DNA sequence: TGCAGCGTTCGAGCAGGGGGCTATGGCTACACCTTC.